The entry that follows covers one TCR beta chain sequence. These data come from a study of T cell changes during pregnancy in multiple sclerosis. The table came from immunoSEQ multiplex PCR; TCRdb's copy has only in-frame clones and leaves some out. This repertoire shows more than 35,000 clones, 80% to 95% found once; its top ten account for around 0.41%. Trimming took off 6 bases at V and 3 bases at J, with 20 bases between the two ends. The CDR3 runs 16 residues. Germline values: CDR1 MNHNY, CDR2 SVGAGI (reference sequence). The source was CD4+ T cells from peripheral blood mononuclear cells, collected in the third trimester of pregnancy. The TCR was taken from a female donor in good health, enrolled as a control in a pregnancy study. The chain uses TRBV6-6 and TRBJ2-5, with D perhaps TRBD1 (6 bases). The CDR3 region is CASSPLYTTGKETQYF. CDR3 nucleotide sequence: TGTGCCAGCAGCCCACTTTACACCACAGGGAAAGAGACCCAGTACTTC.